This T cell receptor (beta chain) was recorded in a study of early T cells in non-severe SARS-CoV-2 infection. This clonotype was counted a few times. The junction does not match germline at one end; this may be a read error. The CDR3 spans 14 residues. Germline V CDR1 and CDR2: DFQATT, SNEGSKA (reference sequence). Unique molecular identifiers were added to individual cDNA molecules. TCRdb reprocessed the 5' RACE reads via MiXCR and lists one record per CDR3 protein. The data show approximately 79,000 distinct CDR3 sequences, with 13% seen just once and around 6% held by the top ten. This chain connects TRBV20-1 to TRBJ2-7; the match to TRBD1 covers 7 bases. The sequenced sample was whole blood. The TCR was taken from an adult who was a healthcare worker with PCR-confirmed SARS-CoV-2 infection or an uninfected control (not recorded which). CDR3 coding DNA: TGCAGTGCTAGGGACAGGAGGCCAGCTTACGTGCAGTACTTC. It specifies CSARDRRPAYVQYF.